The clone carrying this T cell receptor beta chain was recorded many times. TCRdb used MiXCR to reprocess the RT-PCR reads, holding one entry per CDR3 protein. This repertoire shows fewer than 800,000 distinct CDR3 sequences, 12% to 15% found once; its top ten account for just over 3.5%. This CDR3 is 14 amino acids long. CDR1 ENHRY and CDR2 SYGVKD come from the germline V gene. Trimming took off 4 bases at V and 0 bases at J, with 9 bases between the two ends. The receptor's source is a female donor in good health, serving as a healthy control. The rearrangement uses TRBV10-3 and TRBJ1-1; D perhaps matches TRBD1 (6 bases). The sample consisted of memory CD4+ T cells from blood. Here the CDR3 reads CAISVSGVNTEAFF. The CDR3, as DNA: TGTGCCATCAGTGTCTCAGGGGTGAACACTGAAGCTTTCTTT.